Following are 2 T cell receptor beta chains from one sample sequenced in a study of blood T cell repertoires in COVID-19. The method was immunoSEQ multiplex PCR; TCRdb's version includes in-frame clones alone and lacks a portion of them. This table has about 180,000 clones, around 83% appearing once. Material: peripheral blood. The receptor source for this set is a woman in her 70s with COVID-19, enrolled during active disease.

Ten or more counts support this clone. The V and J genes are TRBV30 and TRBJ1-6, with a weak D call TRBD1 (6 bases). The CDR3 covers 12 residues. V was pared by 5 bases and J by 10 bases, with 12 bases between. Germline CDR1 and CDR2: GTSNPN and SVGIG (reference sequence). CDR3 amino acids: CAWSVQGSPLHF. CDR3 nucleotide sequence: TGTGCCTGGTCGGTGCAGGGGTCACCCCTCCACTTT.

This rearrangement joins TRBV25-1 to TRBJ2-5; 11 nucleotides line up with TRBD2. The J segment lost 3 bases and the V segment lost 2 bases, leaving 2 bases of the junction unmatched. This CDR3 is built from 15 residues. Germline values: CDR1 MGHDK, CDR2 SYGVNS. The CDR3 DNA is TGTGCCAGCAGTGAAATGGGACTAGCGGAAGAGACCCAGTACTTC. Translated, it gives CASSEMGLAEETQYF.